This T cell receptor (beta chain) was captured in a study of patients and donors after allogeneic stem cell transplantation. TCRdb recomputed calls from the RT-PCR reads with MiXCR, one row per CDR3 protein. The table lists about a million distinct CDR3 sequences, roughly 18% of them singletons, with around 6% in the top ten. Germline CDR1 reads KGHDR; CDR2 reads SFDVKD. With 9 bases removed from V and 4 bases from J, the gap between germline ends came to 18 bases. The CDR3 runs to 15 residues. This receptor was identified in a human donor who was either an allogeneic HSCT recipient or a stem cell or donor lymphocyte infusion donor (not recorded which). It is not recorded whose cells these are; they may come from a transplant donor. What was sequenced was blood, either unsorted or a sorted T cell fraction (not recorded which). The chain uses TRBV24-1 and TRBJ2-1, with TRBD2 as a possible D gene (7 bases). The CDR3 DNA sequence: TGTGCCACCTCGAGGGGGGGACTAACTTACAATGAGCAGTTCTTC. Residues: CATSRGGLTYNEQFF.